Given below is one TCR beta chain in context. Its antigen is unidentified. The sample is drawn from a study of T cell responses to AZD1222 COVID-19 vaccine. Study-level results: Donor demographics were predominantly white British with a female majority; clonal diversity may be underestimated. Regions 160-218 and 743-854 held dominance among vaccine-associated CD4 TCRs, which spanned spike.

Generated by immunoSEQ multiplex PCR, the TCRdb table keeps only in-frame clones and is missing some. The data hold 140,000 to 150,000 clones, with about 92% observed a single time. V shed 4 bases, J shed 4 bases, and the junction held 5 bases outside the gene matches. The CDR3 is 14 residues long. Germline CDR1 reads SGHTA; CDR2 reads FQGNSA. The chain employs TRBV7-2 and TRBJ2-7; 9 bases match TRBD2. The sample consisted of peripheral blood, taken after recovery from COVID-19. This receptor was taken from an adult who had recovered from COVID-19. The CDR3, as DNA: TGTGCCAGCAGCTCTCCGGGACTAGCATACGAGCAGTACTTC. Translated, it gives CASSSPGLAYEQYF.